This is a list of T cell receptor beta chains from one sample in a study of T cell changes during pregnancy in multiple sclerosis. Clones were sequenced by immunoSEQ multiplex PCR, and TCRdb holds only the in-frame ones, with some missing. Here the sample spans some 80,000 clones, more than 70% being singletons. The sample in question was peripheral blood, obtained in the first trimester of pregnancy. These receptors all stem from a female donor in good health, enrolled as a control in a pregnancy study. CDR3s include the opening cysteine and the closing phenylalanine or tryptophan. The D gene is left open where the match is weak. Not every row has a clone size; where given, it reads once, few, many or a size class.

V	length	J	D	size	DNA	CDR3
TRBV28	15	TRBJ1-1	TRBD1	-	TGTGCCAGCAGACCCGGGACAGGGGCAATGACTGAAGCTTTCTTT	CASRPGTGAMTEAFF
TRBV4-1	14	TRBJ2-1	TRBD1	-	TGCGCCAGCAGCCAACCTAACAGGGGGAATGAGCAGTTCTTC	CASSQPNRGNEQFF
TRBV19	14	TRBJ2-7	TRBD1	once	TGTGCCAGTCGTGCTGAGACAGGGGGCCAAGAGCAGTACTTC	CASRAETGGQEQYF
TRBV6-5	13	TRBJ2-1	-	-	TGTGCCAGCAGTTACGCGGTTTACAATGAGCAGTTCTTC	CASSYAVYNEQFF
TRBV11-3	15	TRBJ1-4	TRBD1	-	TGTGCCAGCAGCTCCGGGACAGCAACTAATGAAAAACTGTTTTTT	CASSSGTATNEKLFF
TRBV27	15	TRBJ2-2	TRBD2	-	TGTGCCAGCAGACTAGCGGGAGATTATAGCGGGGAGCTGTTTTTT	CASRLAGDYSGELFF
TRBV5-6	15	TRBJ2-1	-	-	TGTGCCAGCAGCTCCAAACCGACTAGTTTGAATGAGCAGTTCTTC	CASSSKPTSLNEQFF
TRBV9	15	TRBJ1-2	-	-	TGTGCCAGCAGCCGGGGGGCGGGCGGTAACTATGGCTACACCTTC	CASSRGAGGNYGYTF
TRBV14	14	TRBJ1-1	-	few	TGTGCCAGCAGCCAAGATCTGCAGGGTACTGAAGCTTTCTTT	CASSQDLQGTEAFF
TRBV7-9	18	TRBJ2-7	TRBD1	-	TGTGCCAGCAGCTTGAGGGCACCGGGACAGGGAGTAGACTACGAGCAGTACTTC	CASSLRAPGQGVDYEQYF
TRBV6-5	16	TRBJ1-3	-	once	TGTGCCAGCAGTTACTCGGGACTCAGCTCTGGAAACACCATATATTTT	CASSYSGLSSGNTIYF
TRBV29-1	14	TRBJ2-1	-	once	TGCAGCGTTGAAACCAGGGGCTCCTACAATGAGCAGTTCTTC	CSVETRGSYNEQFF
TRBV29-1	14	TRBJ2-7	TRBD1	-	TGCAGCGTTCCGAGGACAGGGGCTCCCTACGAGCAGTACTTC	CSVPRTGAPYEQYF
TRBV7-9	15	TRBJ1-2	TRBD1	-	TGTGCCAGCAGTCAACCCGGGACAGGGATATATGGCTACACCTTC	CASSQPGTGIYGYTF
TRBV14	16	TRBJ1-1	-	-	TGTGCCAGCAGCCAAGATCTAGGAGGGGTGAACACTGAAGCTTTCTTT	CASSQDLGGVNTEAFF
TRBV6-1	15	TRBJ2-1	TRBD2	few	TGTGCCAGCAGTGAAGGGGGGGGAGGAAGGAATGAGCAGTTCTTC	CASSEGGGGRNEQFF
TRBV30	14	TRBJ2-1	-	-	TGTGCCTGGAGTGGGGCTAGCCCCAGGAATGAGCAGTTCTTC	CAWSGASPRNEQFF
TRBV7-2	12	TRBJ2-5	-	-	TGTGCCAGCAGCTTTGGGGAGAAGACCCAGTACTTC	CASSFGEKTQYF
TRBV7-6	16	TRBJ2-1	TRBD2	-	TGTGCCAGCAGCTTCTGGAGCGGGAGGGCCTACAATGAGCAGTTCTTC	CASSFWSGRAYNEQFF
TRBV28	16	TRBJ2-1	TRBD2	-	TGTGCCAGCAGTTCGCGGACTAGCGTGTCCTACAATGAGCAGTTCTTC	CASSSRTSVSYNEQFF
TRBV10-3	16	TRBJ2-5	TRBD2	-	TGTGCCATCAGTGGGACTAGCGGGAGATTTGAAGAGACCCAGTACTTC	CAISGTSGRFEETQYF
TRBV7-9	16	TRBJ2-2	TRBD1	-	TGTGCCAGCAGCTTTGAGCGACAGGGGTTCACCGGGGAGCTGTTTTTT	CASSFERQGFTGELFF
TRBV5-1	16	TRBJ2-1	TRBD2	-	TGCGCCAGCAGCTTGGTGAGCGGGAGCTCCTACAATGAGCAGTTCTTC	CASSLVSGSSYNEQFF
TRBV7-8	11	TRBJ2-1	-	few	TGTGCCAGCTTGGGGAGTTTTGAGCAGTTCTTC	CASLGSFEQFF
TRBV2	15	TRBJ2-1	TRBD2	-	TGTGCCAGCGGGTTTGGGGCTAGCGGTGACAATGAGCAGTTCTTC	CASGFGASGDNEQFF
TRBV30	15	TRBJ1-5	TRBD1	-	TGTGCCTGGAGTGCCCAGACAGGGAAGGTTCAGCCCCAGCATTTT	CAWSAQTGKVQPQHF
TRBV5-1	13	TRBJ2-7	TRBD2	-	TGCGCCAGCAGCTTAAGCGGGGGCTACGAGCAGTACTTC	CASSLSGGYEQYF
TRBV6-6	12	TRBJ2-7	-	-	TGTGCCAGCAGTGCGTCTAGCACCGAGCAGTACTTC	CASSASSTEQYF
TRBV10-1	15	TRBJ2-3	TRBD2	once	TGCGCCAGCAGTGAGTCGACTAGCGGGGTGGATACGCAGTATTTT	CASSESTSGVDTQYF
TRBV5-4	15	TRBJ2-5	-	-	TGTGCCAGCAGCCCCACAAGACACTTCCAAGAGACCCAGTACTTC	CASSPTRHFQETQYF
TRBV5-1	14	TRBJ2-3	-	-	TGCGCCAGCAGCTTGGCCTCAGGGACAGATACGCAGTATTTT	CASSLASGTDTQYF
TRBV19	15	TRBJ2-3	-	-	TGTGCCAGTAGTATAGCCGCCCGGGGCACAGATACGCAGTATTTT	CASSIAARGTDTQYF
TRBV6-1	15	TRBJ1-5	-	-	TGTGCCAGCAGTGAAAGACAGGCTGAAAATCAGCCCCAGCATTTT	CASSERQAENQPQHF
TRBV4-1	18	TRBJ1-2	-	-	TGCGCCAGCAGCTCAAGAGGTGGGGGGGGATTCTCTTTTTATGGCTACACCTTC	CASSSRGGGGFSFYGYTF
TRBV7-2	15	TRBJ1-1	-	-	TGTGCCAGCAGCTTAGTAGCCAGGGTTGGCACTGAAGCTTTCTTT	CASSLVARVGTEAFF
TRBV9	17	TRBJ2-3	TRBD2	-	TGTGCCAGCAGCGCACTCTCGGGACTAGGGCCTACAGATACGCAGTATTTT	CASSALSGLGPTDTQYF
TRBV6-1	13	TRBJ1-2	TRBD1	-	TGTGCCAGCAGTGCATACAGGGGCGGTGGCTACACCTTC	CASSAYRGGGYTF
TRBV7-2	17	TRBJ2-5	TRBD2	-	TGTGCCAGCAGCCGCGACATAGCGGGGGCCGATAGAGAGACCCAGTACTTC	CASSRDIAGADRETQYF
TRBV6-1	14	TRBJ1-5	TRBD1	-	TGTGCCAGCAGCGGGACAGGGGGTAATCAGCCCCAGCATTTT	CASSGTGGNQPQHF
TRBV28	12	TRBJ1-2	-	-	TGTGCCAGCAGTTCGGTACCCTATGGCTACACCTTC	CASSSVPYGYTF
TRBV28	12	TRBJ1-2	-	-	TGTGCCAACCAGGGTCCACCGAGCGGCTACACCTTC	CANQGPPSGYTF
TRBV2	17	TRBJ2-5	-	-	TGTGCCAGCAGTGGGGTATCTAGAGGGGGGGCCCAAGAGACCCAGTACTTC	CASSGVSRGGAQETQYF